These 21 T cell receptor beta chains came from one sample sequenced in a study of blood T cell repertoires in COVID-19. Profiled with immunoSEQ multiplex PCR; TCRdb holds only in-frame clones, not every one. The data contain approximately 230,000 clones, around 88% of them seen just once; the ten biggest clones take up roughly 6%. The specimen sequenced was peripheral blood. These receptor sequences come from a woman aged 25 to 39 with COVID-19, enrolled during active disease.

The J gene is TRBJ2-5, the V gene TRBV7-2; 11 positions agree with TRBD2. V lost 5 bases and J lost 4; bases outside the gene matches: 6. Germline V gene sequence: CDR1 SGHTA, CDR2 FQGNSA. This CDR3 spans 15 amino acids. The CDR3 is CASSGIAGGSETQYF. The CDR3 DNA follows: TGTGCCAGCAGCGGTATAGCGGGGGGGTCAGAGACCCAGTACTTC.

The rearrangement joins TRBV19 to TRBJ1-5; unclear D gene. The CDR3 is 13 amino acids. The germline V and J ends were trimmed by 5 bases and 7 bases, with 12 bases remaining between them. Germline CDR1 reads LNHDA; CDR2 reads SQIVND (reference sequence). CDR3 in amino acids: CASSPRPGQPQHF. The CDR3 DNA reads as TGTGCCAGTAGTCCCCGGCCGGGGCAGCCCCAGCATTTT.

This clone was counted only a few times. The V call is TRBV7-9, the J call TRBJ2-1; D ambiguous. The germline V gene has CDR1 SEHNR and CDR2 FQNEAQ (reference sequence). The ends were cut back, 2 bases at V and 0 bases at J, with 14 bases in the middle. This CDR3 spans 17 amino acids. The CDR3 loop reads CASSLRIGASSYNEQFF. The DNA of the CDR3 is TGTGCCAGCAGCTTAAGGATCGGTGCTAGCTCCTACAATGAGCAGTTCTTC.

The gene calls are TRBV9 and TRBJ1-2; D perhaps matches TRBD1 (6 bases). The CDR3 has 24 amino acids. From germline, CDR1 is SGDLS and CDR2 YYNGEE. V was pared by 0 bases and J by 4 bases, with 40 bases between. The CDR3 region has the DNA TGTGCCAGCAGCGTAGCCGCCAGGGACACCACGACGATGGGCATGGGGTATTTTGTCTATGGCTACACCTTC. Its translation: CASSVAARDTTTMGMGYFVYGYTF.

The V and J genes are TRBV11-2 and TRBJ2-5; tentative D call: TRBD2 (5 bases). The CDR3 covers 15 residues. Germline loops: CDR1 SGHAT, CDR2 FQNNGV. V shed 5 bases and J shed 0 bases, with 13 bases lying between them. CDR3 bases: TGTGCCAGCAGCCCGCGGGCTAGCTACCAAGAGACCCAGTACTTC. Its translation is CASSPRASYQETQYF.

The chain joins TRBV10-1 to TRBJ2-1; 11 positions agree with TRBD1. V trimming: 5 bases; J trimming: 8 bases; junction bases outside the gene matches: 5. Germline CDR1 and CDR2: WNHNN and SYGVQD (reference sequence). This CDR3 comprises 14 residues. The CDR3 bases are TGCGCCAGCAGTAGGGGGACAGGGGGACATGAGCAGTTCTTC. Translated, it gives CASSRGTGGHEQFF.

The table lists this clone with a few counts. The chain uses TRBV29-1 and TRBJ1-1; no firm D call. Trimming shortened V by 6 bases and J by 5 bases, and 10 bases separated the two germline ends. The CDR3 has 11 residues. Germline loops: CDR1 SQVTM, CDR2 ANQGSEA. The DNA for the CDR3 is TGCAGCGTCGAACACACAACTGAAGCTTTCTTT. Its protein is CSVEHTTEAFF.

V is TRBV7-9 and J is TRBJ2-1, with 8 bases identical to TRBD2. The CDR3 has 12 amino acids. J lost 7 bases, V lost 8 bases, and 4 bases had no gene match. In germline, CDR1 is SEHNR, CDR2 FQNEAQ (reference sequence). In nucleotides, the CDR3 is TGTGCCAGCCGAGTAGCGGGGAATGAGCAGTTCTTC. Residues: CASRVAGNEQFF.

V gene TRBV11-2 combines with J gene TRBJ2-1; 9 nucleotides agree with TRBD2. Trimming removed 3 bases from V and 5 bases from J; junction bases left unmatched: 2. CDR3 length: 14 amino acids. Germline CDR1 is SGHAT and CDR2 is FQNNGV. The CDR3: CASSFAGGHNEQFF. The CDR3 DNA reads TGTGCCAGCAGCTTCGCGGGAGGGCACAATGAGCAGTTCTTC. Supplemented by reference TRBV11-2 and TRBJ2-1, the full variable domain reads EAGVAQSPRYKIIEKRQSVAFWCNPISGHATLYWYQQILGQGPKLLIQFQNNGVVDDSQLPKDRFSAERLKGVDSTLKIQPAKLEDSAVYLCASSFAGGHNEQFFGPGTRLTVL.

The chain is built from TRBV6-4 and TRBJ2-6; TRBD1 matches at 9 bases. This CDR3 comprises 16 residues. J lost 2 bases, V lost 7 bases, and 6 bases had no gene match. CDR1 MRHNA and CDR2 SNTAGT come from the germline V gene. In DNA, the CDR3 is TGTGCCAGCATTCGACAGGGGGAGGCTGGGGCCAACGTCCTGACTTTC. Residues: CASIRQGEAGANVLTF.

The chain joins TRBV4-3 to TRBJ2-7, with 9 bases fitting TRBD1. The CDR3 loop spans 17 amino acids. Germline V gene sequence: CDR1 LGHNA, CDR2 YSLEER. With 1 base clipped from V and 1 base from J, the junction kept 8 bases outside the gene matches. CDR3 in amino acids: CASSQGRQGEISYEQYF. The CDR3 DNA reads as TGCGCCAGCAGCCAAGGTCGACAGGGGGAAATATCCTACGAGCAGTACTTC.

V and J are TRBV28 and TRBJ2-3; 7 bases agree with TRBD1. Looked up from germline, CDR1 is MDHEN and CDR2 is SYDVKM. V lost 5 bases, J lost 0 bases, and 8 bases stayed unmatched. The CDR3 has 16 amino acids. CDR3 nucleotide sequence: TGTGCCAGCAGTACGTATACAGGGGAGAGCACAGATACGCAGTATTTT. Amino acids: CASSTYTGESTDTQYF.

The V gene is TRBV12-2, the J gene TRBJ1-4; the table calls TRBD1, which could not be checked here. TRBV12-2 is termed a pseudogene. The CDR3 runs 18 residues. DNA of the CDR3: TGTGCAAGTCGCTTAAGCTACGACAGGGGATGGTCTAATGAAAAACTGTTTTTT. Encoded protein: CASRLSYDRGWSNEKLFF.

The V and J genes are TRBV6-5 and TRBJ2-1; D perhaps matches TRBD1 (6 bases). The CDR3 extends over 12 amino acids. Germline CDR1 MNHEY, CDR2 SVGAGI. The ends were cut back, 5 bases at V and 4 bases at J, with 6 bases in the middle. Here the CDR3 reads CASSTGYNEQFF. CDR3 coding DNA: TGTGCCAGCAGTACAGGGTACAATGAGCAGTTCTTC.

The rearrangement joins TRBV5-4 to TRBJ2-2; 10 bases line up with TRBD2. This CDR3 spans 17 amino acids. Germline V lookup: CDR1 SGHNT, CDR2 YYREEE (reference sequence). Trimming at V came to 4 bases and at J to 1 base, leaving 7 bases not matched to a gene. The CDR3, as DNA: TGTGCCAGCAGCCCGATCCTAGCGGGGGAGAACACCGGGGAGCTGTTTTTT. Its translation is CASSPILAGENTGELFF. Variable domain in full (rest from reference TRBV5-4 and TRBJ2-2): ETGVTQSPTHLIKTRGQQVTLRCSSQSGHNTVSWYQQALGQGPQFIFQYYREEENGRGNFPPRFSGLQFPNYSSELNVNALELDDSALYLCASSPILAGENTGELFFGEGSRLTVL.

This chain links TRBV27 with TRBJ1-5, with TRBD1 as a possible D gene (5 bases). Trimming took 2 bases from V and 2 from J, leaving 16 bases between them. The CDR3 totals 17 residues. CDR1 and CDR2 (germline): MNHEY, SMNVEV (reference sequence). In DNA form, the CDR3 reads TGTGCCAGCAGTTTACTCGGGACCGGGGGTGGCAATCAGCCCCAGCATTTT. This codes for CASSLLGTGGGNQPQHF.

The table lists this clone with a few counts. The same CDR3 arises from other DNA sequences in this sample as well. The chain recombines TRBV19 with TRBJ1-1; 7 bases are a match to TRBD1. Germline loops: CDR1 LNHDA, CDR2 SQIVND (reference sequence). Trimming at V came to 6 bases and at J to 2 bases, leaving 6 bases not matched to a gene. This CDR3 is 14 amino acids long. For the CDR3, the DNA is TGTGCCAGTAGCCCCAGACAGGGCAACACTGAAGCTTTCTTT. It encodes CASSPRQGNTEAFF.

The chain combines TRBV19 with TRBJ1-2; D is undetermined. Germline V gene lookup returns CDR1 LNHDA and CDR2 SQIVND (reference sequence). The CDR3 is made up of 12 amino acids. The V gene lost 3 bases and the J gene lost 5 bases, with 7 bases spanning the gap. CDR3 DNA: TGTGCCAGTAGTATTTCCAGTTATGGCTACACCTTC. It specifies CASSISSYGYTF.

The genes are TRBV7-2 and TRBJ1-1; no firm D call. There are 16 residues in the CDR3. Per germline, CDR1 SGHTA and CDR2 FQGNSA. V was shortened by 1 base and J by 10 bases, with 22 bases between the two germline ends. The CDR3, as DNA: TGTGCCAGCAGCTTAGTATTCGCAAGTCGGGGAACCGGAGCTTTCTTT. It codes for CASSLVFASRGTGAFF.

The V and J genes are TRBV18 and TRBJ1-6; a weak D match, TRBD1 (5 bases). Trimming cost V 0 bases and J 0 bases, with 24 bases left between them. Germline values: CDR1 KGHSH, CDR2 LQKENI. The CDR3 runs 22 residues. The CDR3 reads CASSPPNLLRTSRSSYNSPLHF. CDR3 nucleotides: TGTGCCAGCTCACCACCGAACTTACTTCGGACATCCAGGAGCTCCTATAATTCACCCCTCCACTTT. Looking up the rest from reference TRBV18 and TRBJ1-6 gives the full variable domain: NAGVMQNPRHLVRRRGQEARLRCSPMKGHSHVYWYRQLPEEGLKFMVYLQKENIIDESGMPKERFSAEFPKEGPSILRIQQVVRGDSAAYFCASSPPNLLRTSRSSYNSPLHFGNGTRLTVT.

The rearrangement joins TRBV19 to TRBJ2-5; maybe TRBD2 (5 bases). Trimming shortened V by 8 bases and J by 1 base, and 8 bases separated the two germline ends. Per germline, CDR1 LNHDA and CDR2 SQIVND (reference sequence). This CDR3 comprises 12 residues. The CDR3 protein is CASGSPQETQYF. CDR3 in DNA: TGTGCCAGTGGGAGCCCCCAAGAGACCCAGTACTTC.